This entry is about one T cell receptor (beta chain). Its antigen is as yet unknown. Both 60 Vbeta primers and 13 Jbeta primers went into the PCR. The repertoire was sequenced with immunoSEQ multiplex PCR; TCRdb's copy has only in-frame clones and lacks some. The repertoire includes approximately 90,000 clones, 76% of them detected once, and over 1.1% sits in the top ten. The sample is drawn from a study of cytomegalovirus exposure and HLA in healthy donors. The V end was cut by 5 bases, the J end by 6 bases, with 17 bases between. From germline, CDR1 is SGHAT and CDR2 FQNNGV. This CDR3 has 14 residues. Study-wide results and limits: In vitro checks showed that a few CMV-associated chains really do target CMV antigens.

The J gene is TRBJ2-7, the V gene TRBV11-2, with TRBD2 as a possible D gene (6 bases). The specimen was PBMCs. The clonotype was recovered from a male donor in good health and CMV-seronegative. This chain's CDR3 is CASSKETRASEQYF. CDR3 in DNA: TGTGCCAGCAGCAAGGAGACTAGGGCTTCCGAGCAGTACTTC.